One sample yielded the 8 T cell receptor beta chains listed below, sequenced in a study of blood T cell repertoires in COVID-19. Some clones are missing from TCRdb's copy, which holds only in-frame ones; the method was immunoSEQ multiplex PCR. The sample holds 260,000 or so clones; about nine tenths are singletons and the top ten take 2.6%. The material sequenced was PBMCs or T cells enriched from blood (not recorded which). The source of these receptors is a woman between 25 and 40 years old with acute COVID-19.

The chain uses TRBV20-1 and TRBJ1-1; D is unresolved. Germline CDR1 reads DFQATT; CDR2 reads SNEGSKA (reference sequence). Trimming removed 3 bases from V and 4 bases from J, with 15 bases in between. The CDR3 covers 14 residues. Here the CDR3 DNA reads TGCAGTGCTAGTCCCCCCCTCGACACCACTGAAGCTTTCTTT. Protein: CSASPPLDTTEAFF.

This clone has just a few counts. The chain is built from TRBV7-6 and TRBJ1-6; D possibly corresponds to TRBD1 (6 bases). Germline V gives CDR1 SGHVS, CDR2 FNYEAQ. The CDR3 runs to 14 residues. Trimming shortened V by 3 bases and J by 7 bases, and 10 bases separated the two germline ends. DNA for the CDR3: TGTGCCAGCAGCTTCCGGACAGCCAATTCACCCCTCCACTTT. Encoded protein: CASSFRTANSPLHF.

For the CDR3, the DNA is TGTGCCACCACCGCTAGAATGGTTCAGCCCCAGCATTTT. Amino acid sequence: CATTARMVQPQHF. This chain links TRBV28 with TRBJ1-5; D unclear. This CDR3 has 13 amino acids. V lost 10 bases, J lost 6 bases, and 16 bases lay in between. Germline V gene sequence: CDR1 MDHEN, CDR2 SYDVKM.

The chain employs TRBV6-5 and TRBJ1-3; unclear D gene. CDR3 length: 13 residues. Germline V gene data show CDR1 as MNHEY and CDR2 as SVGAGI. Trimming stripped 5 bases from V and 0 bases from J, with 5 bases between. The DNA of the CDR3 is TGTGCCAGCAGTCGGGTCTCTGGAAACACCATATATTTT. It is translated as CASSRVSGNTIYF.

This clone was counted a few times. The J gene is TRBJ1-5, the V gene TRBV11-2; 11 nucleotides match TRBD1. The CDR3 is 14 amino acids. The germline gives CDR1 SGHAT, CDR2 FQNNGV. Trimming took 4 bases from V and 10 from J; bases not matched to a gene: 6. In nucleotides, the CDR3 is TGTGCCAGCAGCTCTGGACAGGGGGCTGGACCCCAGCATTTT. It codes for CASSSGQGAGPQHF.

The V and J genes are TRBV4-1 and TRBJ1-2; D might be TRBD1 (6 bases). This CDR3 region has 13 residues. Germline CDR1 and CDR2: MGHRA and YSYEKL. V lost 3 bases and J lost 2, with 7 bases in between. Here the CDR3 DNA reads TGCGCCAGCAGCCAGACAGGAAACTATGGCTACACCTTC. Its translation is CASSQTGNYGYTF.

This chain uses TRBV27 with TRBJ1-2; no definite D call. Germline CDR1 is MNHEY and CDR2 is SMNVEV (reference sequence). Between the trimmed V and J ends, which lost 4 bases and 4 bases, there was a span of 13 bases. The CDR3 is 14 residues long. In DNA, the CDR3 is TGTGCCAGCAGTTCCGCCGGGAATCTCTATGGCTACACCTTC. Amino acid sequence: CASSSAGNLYGYTF.

The V gene is TRBV6-5, the J gene TRBJ1-1; a weak D match, TRBD1 (5 bases). Trimming removed 0 bases at V and 0 bases at J, with 8 bases between. This CDR3 has 15 amino acids. Germline-derived CDR1 and CDR2 are MNHEY and SVGAGI. CDR3 coding DNA: TGTGCCAGCAGTTACTCGCAGGGAATGAACACTGAAGCTTTCTTT. Translated, it gives CASSYSQGMNTEAFF.